The next 22 T cell receptor beta chains were all read from a single sample in a study of blood T cell repertoires in COVID-19. Sequenced by immunoSEQ multiplex PCR; TCRdb stores in-frame clones only, minus some. The repertoire has 60,000 to 95,000 clones, more than 75% of them found once; the top ten carry around a sixth. Material for sequencing was peripheral blood. The receptor source for this set is a woman aged 80 or over with active or convalescent COVID-19.

The chain employs TRBV19 and TRBJ1-2; possibly TRBD1 for D (6 bases). Germline CDR1 LNHDA, CDR2 SQIVND (reference sequence). The CDR3 contains 18 residues. V gave up 3 bases and J gave up 0 bases, with 20 bases separating them. The CDR3: CASSIRPGAAGANYGYTF. In DNA form, the CDR3 reads TGTGCCAGTAGTATTCGACCAGGGGCCGCAGGGGCTAACTATGGCTACACCTTC.

The V call is TRBV27, the J call TRBJ2-1; a possible D gene is TRBD2 (5 bases). V was shortened by 3 bases and J by 1 base, with 10 bases between the two germline ends. Germline V lookup: CDR1 MNHEY, CDR2 SMNVEV (reference sequence). The CDR3 totals 15 residues. Here the CDR3 reads CASSLSGISYNEQFF. CDR3 nucleotides: TGTGCCAGCAGTTTGTCCGGGATTTCCTACAATGAGCAGTTCTTC.

V is TRBV27 and J is TRBJ2-2, with 8 bases fitting TRBD1. The J segment lost 5 bases and the V segment lost 5 bases, leaving 7 bases of the junction unmatched. Germline V gives CDR1 MNHEY, CDR2 SMNVEV (reference sequence). This CDR3 has 15 amino acids. CDR3 amino acids: CASSPWTGRTGELFF. The CDR3 nucleotides are TGTGCCAGCAGTCCGTGGACAGGGCGAACCGGGGAGCTGTTTTTT.

The gene calls are TRBV7-9 and TRBJ1-1, with 7 bases that match TRBD1. The CDR3 is 13 residues long. V trimming: 5 bases; J trimming: 11 bases; junction bases outside the gene matches: 11. CDR1 is SEHNR, CDR2 FQNEAQ, per germline (reference sequence). CDR3 nucleotide sequence: TGTGCCAGCAGCCCTGGACAGGTTGAACGGGCTTTCTTT. It is translated as CASSPGQVERAFF.

The chain is built from TRBV27 and TRBJ1-4, with TRBD1 as a possible D gene (5 bases). Trimming pared 8 bases from V and 3 bases from J, leaving 7 bases between. Germline assignment: CDR1 MNHEY and CDR2 SMNVEV (reference sequence). The length of the CDR3 is 12 residues. The CDR3 region has the DNA TGTGCCAGCGGGGGGGCTAATGAAAAACTGTTTTTT. Its translation: CASGGANEKLFF.

This clone was picked up a small number of times. The gene calls are TRBV4-3 and TRBJ1-2, with TRBD1 matching 7 bases. There are 14 residues in the CDR3. Per the germline V gene, CDR1 is LGHNA and CDR2 is YSLEER. V trimming: 4 bases; J trimming: 6 bases; junction bases outside the gene matches: 8. The CDR3 spells CASSRRRDSDGYTF. CDR3 coding DNA: TGCGCCAGCAGCCGACGAAGGGACAGTGATGGCTACACCTTC.

V gene TRBV11-2 combines with J gene TRBJ1-2; 10 bases are a match to TRBD1. The CDR3 length is 17 residues. CDR1 and CDR2 from the germline V gene are SGHAT and FQNNGV. The V gene end was trimmed by 4 bases and the J gene end by 7 bases; junction bases not matched to a gene: 15. In DNA form, the CDR3 reads TGTGCCAGCAGCTACGGCTACCGGGACAGGGGAGGAAGTGGCTACACCTTC. This gives the protein CASSYGYRDRGGSGYTF.

The chain carries TRBV2 and TRBJ2-7, with 9 positions matching TRBD1. V gave up 7 bases and J gave up 3 bases; unmatched junction bases: 10. The germline V gene has CDR1 SNHLY and CDR2 FYNNEI. The CDR3 is 15 amino acids. CDR3 sequence: CASTFTGGEVYEQYF. CDR3 sequence (DNA): TGTGCCAGCACCTTTACAGGGGGCGAGGTCTACGAGCAGTACTTC. The full variable domain, in which reference TRBV2 and TRBJ2-7 provide the parts outside the CDR3, is EPEVTQTPSHQVTQMGQEVILRCVPISNHLYFYWYRQILGQKVEFLVSFYNNEISEKSEIFDDQFSVERPDGSNFTLKIRSTKLEDSAMYFCASTFTGGEVYEQYFGPGTRLTVT.

In nucleotides, the CDR3 is TGCGCCAGCAGCTTGGGACAGGGGAACGGTCAGCCCCAGCATTTT. This encodes CASSLGQGNGQPQHF. The genes are TRBV4-1 and TRBJ1-5; 10 bases map to TRBD1. The CDR3 is made up of 15 amino acids. The germline CDR1 and CDR2 sequences are MGHRA and YSYEKL. V trimming: 5 bases; J trimming: 6 bases; junction bases outside the gene matches: 7.

This chain connects TRBV2 to TRBJ1-5; D is ambiguous. Trimming removed 5 bases from V and 3 bases from J, with 17 bases in between. This CDR3 is 16 amino acids long. In germline, CDR1 is SNHLY, CDR2 FYNNEI. The CDR3 nucleotides read TGTGCCAGCAGTCCCTCCTGGTCGGGGAACAATCAGCCCCAGCATTTT. Translation gives CASSPSWSGNNQPQHF.

The chain uses TRBV30 and TRBJ2-7, with 7 bases lining up with TRBD1. V was pared by 3 bases and J by 5 bases, with 10 bases of the junction left unmatched. In germline, CDR1 is GTSNPN, CDR2 SVGIG (reference sequence). The CDR3 covers 14 residues. CDR3 bases: TGTGCCTGGAGGAAACAGGACAGGATCCACGAGCAGTACTTC. This codes for CAWRKQDRIHEQYF.

This clone has more than one count but fewer than ten. The V call is TRBV5-8, the J call TRBJ2-3; 8 bases map to TRBD1. CDR1 is SGHTS, CDR2 YDEGEE, per germline. V was pared by 4 bases and J by 3 bases, with 10 bases of the junction left unmatched. This CDR3 has 16 amino acids. The CDR3 nucleotides are TGTGCCAGCAGCAGAGGGGGCAGGGGGCGGACAGATACGCAGTATTTT. It encodes CASSRGGRGRTDTQYF.

The chain links TRBV9 to TRBJ1-1, with TRBD1 matching 9 bases. Germline V lookup: CDR1 SGDLS, CDR2 YYNGEE. The ends lost 4 bases at V and 4 bases at J; junction bases unmatched: 5. The CDR3 runs to 14 residues. CDR3 sequence reads: CASSMTGGGTEAFF. CDR3 DNA sequence: TGTGCCAGCAGCATGACAGGGGGAGGCACTGAAGCTTTCTTT.

The V call is TRBV28, the J call TRBJ1-1; no firm D call. Germline V gives CDR1 MDHEN, CDR2 SYDVKM. The germline V and J ends were trimmed by 4 bases and 7 bases, with 13 bases remaining between them. The CDR3 has 13 amino acids. The CDR3 nucleotides are TGTGCCAGCAGTTCCCGAGGGTCGGTTGAAGCTTTCTTT. Encoded protein: CASSSRGSVEAFF.

The chain uses TRBV18 and TRBJ1-2; D might be TRBD1 (5 bases). This CDR3 has 15 residues. The V end lost 0 bases, the J end lost 4 bases, and 12 bases lay between the germline ends. Germline V CDR1 and CDR2: KGHSH, LQKENI. Here the CDR3 DNA reads TGTGCCAGCTCACCACCAGGGGTTATCGGCTATGGCTACACCTTC. Amino acid sequence: CASSPPGVIGYGYTF. The whole variable domain, filled in from reference TRBV18 and TRBJ1-2, reads NAGVMQNPRHLVRRRGQEARLRCSPMKGHSHVYWYRQLPEEGLKFMVYLQKENIIDESGMPKERFSAEFPKEGPSILRIQQVVRGDSAAYFCASSPPGVIGYGYTFGSGTRLTVV.

This chain joins TRBV15 and TRBJ1-1, with no clear D. The V end lost 6 bases, the J end lost 0 bases, and 8 bases lay between the germline ends. The CDR3 has 13 residues. Per germline, CDR1 LNHNV and CDR2 YYDKDF (reference sequence). CDR3 sequence (DNA): TGTGCCACCAGAGCAACCCTGAACACTGAAGCTTTCTTT. It codes for CATRATLNTEAFF.

The genes are TRBV7-2 and TRBJ1-6; the match to TRBD1 covers 7 bases. V was pared by 7 bases and J by 0 bases, with 15 bases of the junction left unmatched. The CDR3 consists of 19 residues. Germline V CDR1 and CDR2: SGHTA, FQGNSA. The CDR3 coding sequence is TGTGCCAGCACTAACGGAGGGGGCCATATCAGCTCCTATAATTCACCCCTCCACTTT. Its protein product is CASTNGGGHISSYNSPLHF.

This clone was seen just once. The V gene is TRBV14, the J gene TRBJ2-2; 8 bases line up with TRBD1. The germline CDR1 and CDR2 sequences are SGHDN and FVKESK. With V trimmed by 3 bases and J by 5 bases, 5 bases remained unmatched. This CDR3 contains 15 residues. The CDR3 here is CASSQDRVLTGELFF. In DNA, the CDR3 is TGTGCCAGCAGCCAGGACAGGGTTTTGACCGGGGAGCTGTTTTTT.

The chain is built from TRBV28 and TRBJ2-3; TRBD2 is a possible D gene (5 bases). The CDR3 has 16 amino acids. In germline, CDR1 is MDHEN, CDR2 SYDVKM. V lost 4 bases to trimming and J lost 9 bases, with 23 bases between them. In nucleotides, the CDR3 is TGTGCCAGCAGTTCGTATGGGGAGATGGGCCTTGGCACGCAGTATTTT. Its protein product is CASSSYGEMGLGTQYF.

The genes are TRBV9 and TRBJ2-5; D remains unclear. The germline CDR1 and CDR2 sequences are SGDLS and YYNGEE. The CDR3 is 13 residues long. Trimming removed 3 bases from V and 2 bases from J, with 8 bases in between. CDR3: CASSGAIQETQYF. CDR3 bases: TGTGCCAGCAGCGGGGCTATTCAAGAGACCCAGTACTTC.

V usage is TRBV6-1 and J usage is TRBJ1-6; D gene ambiguous. CDR1 MNHNS and CDR2 SASEGT come from the germline V gene. There are 16 residues in the CDR3. V lost 2 bases, J lost 5 bases, and 13 bases lay in between. Written as DNA, the CDR3 is TGTGCCAGCAGTGAACTCGCGGGTCGGGATAATTCACCCCTCCACTTT. Translating gives CASSELAGRDNSPLHF.

This CDR3 is CASSPGQGYEKLFF. The CDR3 nucleotides are TGTGCCAGCAGCCCGGGACAGGGTTATGAAAAACTGTTTTTT. The chain employs TRBV4-2 and TRBJ1-4; 9 bases line up with TRBD1. The germline CDR1 and CDR2 sequences are LGHNA and YNFKEQ. This CDR3 is 14 amino acids long. V trimming: 4 bases; J trimming: 6 bases; junction bases outside the gene matches: 3.